This entry is about one T cell receptor beta chain. What it binds is not known. Germline CDR1 is SGHRS and CDR2 is YFSETQ. Between the trimmed V and J ends, which lost 4 bases and 4 bases, there was a span of 11 bases. The CDR3 is 13 residues long. This entry is derived from a study of early T cells in non-severe SARS-CoV-2 infection. Regarding the study as a whole: Using VDJdb, the matching emphasized anti-spike CD8 responses while missing private and CD4 specificities.

Unique molecular identifier tags were affixed to discrete cDNA molecules. TCRdb processed the 5' RACE reads anew with MiXCR; each CDR3 protein has one entry. The sample yields tens of thousands of distinct CDR3 sequences, approximately 13% seen once. This TCR was recovered from an adult who was a healthcare worker with PCR-confirmed SARS-CoV-2 infection or an uninfected control (not recorded which). Source material: whole blood. The V and J genes are TRBV5-1 and TRBJ1-1; D uncertain. The CDR3 reads CASSGAGSTEAFF. CDR3 bases: TGCGCCAGCAGCGGAGCGGGCTCCACTGAAGCTTTCTTT.